This record looks at one T cell receptor beta chain sequence and its context. The target antigen is unknown. This sample was taken from a study of shared clonotypes between healthy human individuals. Study findings and constraints: Relative to memory subsets, naive subsets generally showed larger estimated richness.

From germline, CDR1 is MGHRA and CDR2 YSYEKL. The junction had 5 bases not matched to a gene; V was cut back by 4 bases and J by 2 bases. The CDR3 contains 15 residues. Profiled with immunoSEQ multiplex PCR; TCRdb holds only in-frame clones, not every one. This sample carries 550,000 to 700,000 clones, 60% to 75% of them seen once, and the ten largest clones take around 2%. This TCR was recovered from a woman under 40 in good health. The sequencing sample was made of memory CD4+ T cells sorted from blood. Documented subset: CD45RA-negative fraction. The rearrangement uses TRBV4-1 and TRBJ1-3; 7 bases match TRBD1. This CDR3 is CASSLNDRAGNTIYF. The DNA for the CDR3 is TGCGCCAGCAGCCTGAACGACAGGGCTGGAAACACCATATATTTT.